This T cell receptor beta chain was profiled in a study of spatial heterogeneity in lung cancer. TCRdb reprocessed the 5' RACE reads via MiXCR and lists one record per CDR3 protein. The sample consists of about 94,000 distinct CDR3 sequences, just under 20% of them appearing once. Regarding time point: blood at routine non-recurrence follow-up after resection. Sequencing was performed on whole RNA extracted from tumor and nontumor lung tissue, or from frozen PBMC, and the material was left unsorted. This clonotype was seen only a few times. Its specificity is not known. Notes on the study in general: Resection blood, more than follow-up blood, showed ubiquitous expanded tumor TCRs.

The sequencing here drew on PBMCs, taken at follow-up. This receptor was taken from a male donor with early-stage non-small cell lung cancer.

The CDR3 reads CASSSILLAGGPGETQYF. The CDR3 DNA follows: TGTGCCAGCAGTTCCATCCTTCTAGCGGGAGGGCCGGGAGAGACCCAGTACTTC. V and J are TRBV27 and TRBJ2-5, with TRBD2 identical over 12 bases. The length of the CDR3 is 18 residues. The trim removed 4 bases at V and 4 bases at J, leaving 13 bases unmatched. CDR1 MNHEY and CDR2 SMNVEV come from the germline V gene (reference sequence).